One sample yielded the 7 T cell receptor beta chains listed below, sequenced in a study of blood T cell repertoires in COVID-19 (dated by TCRdb to 2019 to 2021). Preparation of the library involved the immunoSEQ multiplex PCR assay. TCRdb took this table from immuneACCESS and kept in-frame rearrangements with V and J called. Such tables lack part of the clones; where checked against another copy, unresolved V genes explain under half of the gap, and the rest is unexplained. In all, the sample holds more than 60,000 clones, and approximately 80% of those were seen once. Roughly 13% of the sample lies in the top ten. The sample consisted of peripheral blood. These receptors all stem from a man aged 50 to 60 with COVID-19, enrolled during active disease.

The chain recombines TRBV5-1 with TRBJ1-4; D not certain. The CDR3 has 14 amino acids. Germline V gene lookup returns CDR1 SGHRS and CDR2 YFSETQ. The V end lost 2 bases, the J end lost 8 bases, and 13 bases lay between the germline ends. For the CDR3, the DNA is TGCGCCAGCAGCTTAGGCCAAATGGAGGAAAAACTGTTTTTT. This translates into CASSLGQMEEKLFF.

The chain is built from TRBV28 and TRBJ2-7; possibly TRBD1 for D (6 bases). V lost 4 bases to trimming and J lost 0 bases, with 13 bases between them. Germline CDR1 is MDHEN and CDR2 is SYDVKM. The CDR3 is 15 residues long. The CDR3 DNA is TGTGCCAGCAGTTCTCCGGGACACAACTCCTACGAGCAGTACTTC. This gives the protein CASSSPGHNSYEQYF. The entire variable domain, with the rest obtained from reference TRBV28 and TRBJ2-7, is as follows: DVKVTQSSRYLVKRTGEKVFLECVQDMDHENMFWYRQDPGLGLRLIYFSYDVKMKEKGDIPEGYSVSREKKERFSLILESASTNQTSMYLCASSSPGHNSYEQYFGPGTRLTVT.

The chain recombines TRBV6-2 or TRBV6-3 with TRBJ1-5; D remains ambiguous. CDR1 and CDR2 (germline): MNHEY, SVGEGT. This CDR3 spans 12 amino acids. V lost 5 bases to trimming and J lost 5 bases, with 7 bases between them. The CDR3 bases are TGTGCCAGCAGTCGGAGTGATCAGCCCCAGCATTTT. As protein: CASSRSDQPQHF.

V usage is TRBV7-9 and J usage is TRBJ2-3; TRBD2 matches 9 bases. J gave up 2 bases and V 6 bases, and 6 bases lay outside the gene matches. Germline values: CDR1 SEHNR, CDR2 FQNEAQ (reference sequence). This CDR3 spans 15 amino acids. Here the CDR3 DNA reads TGTGCCAGCAGGTGGGCTAGCGGGGACACAGATACGCAGTATTTT. Amino acid sequence: CASRWASGDTDTQYF.

This rearrangement joins TRBV2 to TRBJ2-5; 11 bases map to TRBD2. Germline lookup yields CDR1 SNHLY and CDR2 FYNNEI. Trimming removed 7 bases from V and 5 bases from J; junction bases left unmatched: 3. This CDR3 contains 13 residues. CDR3 in amino acids: CASTSGGTETQYF. CDR3 DNA: TGTGCCAGCACTAGCGGGGGGACGGAGACCCAGTACTTC.

This chain links TRBV12-3 or TRBV12-4 with TRBJ2-1, with no clear D. The CDR3 has 12 residues. V gave up 5 bases and J gave up 10 bases, with 12 bases separating them. The CDR3 here is CASSLSGLEQFF. CDR3 in DNA: TGTGCCAGCAGTCTCTCGGGTTTGGAGCAGTTCTTC.

J is TRBJ2-4 and V is TRBV23-1, with TRBD1 matching over 10 bases. TRBV23-1 is an ORF, with its function uncertain. The CDR3 is 15 amino acids. J was trimmed by 5 bases and V by 6 bases; bases with no gene match: 7. The CDR3 protein is CASRGPGQGQNIQYF. CDR3 bases: TGCGCCAGCAGAGGACCGGGACAGGGGCAAAACATTCAGTACTTC.